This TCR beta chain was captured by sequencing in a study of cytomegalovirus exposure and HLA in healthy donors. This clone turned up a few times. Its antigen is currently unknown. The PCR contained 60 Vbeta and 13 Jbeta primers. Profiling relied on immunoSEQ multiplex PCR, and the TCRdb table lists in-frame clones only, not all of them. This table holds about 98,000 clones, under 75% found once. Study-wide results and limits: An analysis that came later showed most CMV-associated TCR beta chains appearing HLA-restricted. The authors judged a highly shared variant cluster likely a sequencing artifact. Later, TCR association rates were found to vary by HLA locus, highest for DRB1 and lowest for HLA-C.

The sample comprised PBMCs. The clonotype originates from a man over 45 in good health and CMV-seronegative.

CDR3 protein: CASSPTRTSGSIHEQYF. CDR3 DNA: TGTGCCAGCAGCCCAACCCGGACTAGCGGGAGTATCCACGAGCAGTACTTC. The chain employs TRBV11-2 and TRBJ2-7, with TRBD2 matching 13 bases. This CDR3 has 17 amino acids. Germline lookup yields CDR1 SGHAT and CDR2 FQNNGV. V lost 5 bases, J lost 5 bases, and 12 bases stayed unmatched.